The subject of this entry is one T cell receptor beta chain. Germline CDR1 reads MDHEN; CDR2 reads SYDVKM. J gave up 3 bases and V 6 bases, and 6 bases lay outside the gene matches. The CDR3 extends over 14 amino acids. Authors' data handling: Amplified reference gene primers provided the basis for estimating nucleated cell counts. TCRdb keeps only in-frame clones here, not all; method: immunoSEQ multiplex PCR. V and J calls and clone size are those listed in that table; D and trimming were worked out from the DNA. The data hold 350,000 to 450,000 clones, with around 85% observed a single time. The entry originates in a study of blood T cell repertoires in COVID-19. Study details: Spain, Italy and the United States supplied samples that represented acute and convalescent COVID-19. PBMCs, B-cell-depleted T cells, or T cells were the source of the cDNA or gDNA that made up the material.

The source is a woman aged 18 to 35 with acute or convalescent COVID-19. The chain uses TRBV28 and TRBJ2-7; 9 bases fit TRBD2. Sequencing was performed on peripheral blood. DNA of the CDR3: TGTGCCAGCAGGGGAGCGGGAGGTTTCTACGAGCAGTACTTC. Its translation is CASRGAGGFYEQYF.